A selection of T cell receptor beta chains follows, all from one sample in a study of shared clonotypes between healthy human individuals. Generated by immunoSEQ multiplex PCR, the TCRdb table keeps only in-frame clones and is missing some. The sample contains about 590,000 clones, roughly 95% of which appear only once. The sequencing sample was made of naive CD8+ T cells sorted from blood. The receptors were gathered from a woman in her twenties or thirties in good health. Both conserved end residues are part of each CDR3. A D gene is named only where the DNA matches it firmly. Part of the rows lack a size; the others show once, few, many or a class for expanded clones.

NA	TRBV19	TRBJ1-5	NA	CASSIRSDVNQPQHF	TGTGCCAGTAGTATAAGGTCCGACGTAAATCAGCCCCAGCATTTT
NA	TRBV4-1	TRBJ2-1	NA	CASSQEGTGSSYNEQFF	TGCGCCAGCAGCCAAGAAGGGACTGGGAGCTCCTACAATGAGCAGTTCTTC
NA	TRBV6-5	TRBJ1-5	NA	CASRNEGIGQPQHF	TGTGCCAGCAGGAACGAGGGGATAGGTCAGCCCCAGCATTTT
NA	TRBV29-1	TRBJ1-1	NA	CSVGQINTEAFF	TGCAGCGTAGGACAGATTAACACTGAAGCTTTCTTT
NA	TRBV7-9	TRBJ2-1	NA	CASSDSVNEQFF	TGTGCCAGCAGCGATAGCGTCAATGAGCAGTTCTTC
NA	TRBV10-3	TRBJ2-7	TRBD1	CAISPDRVEQYF	TGTGCCATCAGTCCTGACAGGGTCGAGCAGTACTTC
NA	TRBV5-8	TRBJ1-1	NA	CASSFLGARAEAFF	TGTGCCAGCAGCTTTTTGGGGGCTCGGGCTGAAGCTTTCTTT
NA	TRBV19	TRBJ1-1	NA	CASSIVSNTEAFF	TGTGCCAGTAGTATTGTTAGCAACACTGAAGCTTTCTTT
NA	TRBV30	TRBJ2-5	NA	CAWSVGTSQETQYF	TGTGCCTGGAGTGTAGGGACGTCTCAAGAGACCCAGTACTTC
NA	TRBV7-8	TRBJ2-7	TRBD1	CASSLTGVAYEQYF	TGTGCCAGCAGCTTGACAGGGGTTGCCTACGAGCAGTACTTC
NA	TRBV5-1	TRBJ1-4	TRBD1	CASSPGTEYFEKLFF	TGCGCCAGCAGCCCCGGGACAGAATATTTTGAAAAACTGTTTTTT
NA	TRBV29-1	TRBJ1-2	TRBD1	CSVENRGRGYGYTF	TGCAGCGTTGAAAACAGGGGGCGCGGCTATGGCTACACCTTC
NA	TRBV11-2	TRBJ2-7	NA	CASSLVSFEGNEQYF	TGTGCCAGCAGCTTAGTTAGTTTTGAGGGGAACGAGCAGTACTTC
NA	TRBV6-6	TRBJ2-1	NA	CASSYYRGEPYNEQFF	TGTGCCAGCAGTTACTACCGGGGAGAGCCCTACAATGAGCAGTTCTTC
NA	TRBV27	TRBJ2-7	TRBD2	CASSERLAGGREQYF	TGTGCCAGCAGTGAAAGACTAGCGGGAGGGCGCGAGCAGTACTTC
NA	TRBV30	TRBJ2-7	NA	CAWSVGVTYEQYF	TGTGCCTGGAGTGTGGGAGTCACCTACGAGCAGTACTTC
NA	TRBV19	TRBJ2-7	NA	CASSIRMNGVYEQYF	TGTGCCAGTAGTATCCGGATGAATGGGGTATACGAGCAGTACTTC
NA	TRBV28	TRBJ2-1	NA	CASSSNRQFNEQFF	TGTGCCAGCAGTTCCAACCGACAGTTCAATGAGCAGTTCTTC
NA	TRBV7-8	TRBJ2-1	NA	CASSAAGPSGEQFF	TGTGCCAGCAGCGCGGCGGGCCCATCGGGTGAGCAGTTCTTC
NA	TRBV5-8	TRBJ2-3	TRBD2	CASSLGASGRTDTQYF	TGTGCCAGCAGCTTGGGGGCTAGCGGGAGAACAGATACGCAGTATTTT
NA	TRBV27	TRBJ1-5	NA	CASSPGQATINQPQHF	TGTGCCAGCAGTCCCGGCCAGGCCACCATCAATCAGCCCCAGCATTTT
NA	TRBV14	TRBJ2-1	NA	CASSRYGTGTRFHNEQFF	TGTGCCAGCAGCCGCTATGGAACCGGGACCCGATTCCACAATGAGCAGTTCTTC
NA	TRBV10-3	TRBJ2-7	TRBD1	CAIGPGTGYEQYF	TGTGCCATCGGCCCCGGGACAGGCTACGAGCAGTACTTC
NA	TRBV7-9	TRBJ2-2	NA	CASSQPTRGGNTGELFF	TGTGCCAGCAGCCAGCCGACCAGGGGTGGAAACACCGGGGAGCTGTTTTTT
NA	TRBV6-1	TRBJ1-5	TRBD1	CASSGNRGASQPQHF	TGTGCCAGCAGTGGAAACAGGGGCGCGAGCCAGCCCCAGCATTTT
NA	TRBV2	TRBJ2-1	NA	CASSLDRANYNEQFF	TGTGCCAGCAGTTTAGACAGAGCGAACTACAATGAGCAGTTCTTC
NA	TRBV25-1	TRBJ2-7	TRBD2	CASSEFSGSVNEQYF	TGTGCCAGCAGTGAATTTAGCGGGAGCGTGAACGAGCAGTACTTC
NA	TRBV7-2	TRBJ2-7	TRBD1	CASSTGGGRTYEQYF	TGTGCCAGCAGCACAGGGGGCGGGAGAACGTACGAGCAGTACTTC
once	TRBV13	TRBJ2-4	NA	CASSFRAQTKNIQYF	TGTGCCAGCAGCTTTCGTGCACAGACTAAAAACATTCAGTACTTC
NA	TRBV28	TRBJ1-5	NA	CAGAGPTGQPQHF	TGTGCCGGCGCCGGGCCGACGGGTCAGCCCCAGCATTTT